This T cell receptor (beta chain) comes out of a study of cytomegalovirus exposure and HLA in healthy donors. This CDR3 has 16 residues. With V trimmed by 0 bases and J by 3 bases, 9 bases remained unmatched. In germline, CDR1 is SGDLS, CDR2 YYNGEE. Study-level results: Analyzed later, most CMV-associated TCR beta chains appeared HLA-restricted.

Primers for the PCR totalled 60 Vbeta and 13 Jbeta. Only in-frame clones appear in the TCRdb table, and some are missing; sequencing was by immunoSEQ multiplex PCR. This table holds roughly 240,000 clones, around 80% found once. Note on this clone: The antigen is not known.

Source material: PBMCs. The V and J genes are TRBV9 and TRBJ2-7; TRBD2 matches 7 bases. The clonotype was recovered from a boy aged 5-17 years in good health and CMV-seronegative. CDR3 amino acids: CASSVVGGSRIYEQYF. CDR3 sequence (DNA): TGTGCCAGCAGCGTAGTAGGCGGGAGTCGTATCTACGAGCAGTACTTC.